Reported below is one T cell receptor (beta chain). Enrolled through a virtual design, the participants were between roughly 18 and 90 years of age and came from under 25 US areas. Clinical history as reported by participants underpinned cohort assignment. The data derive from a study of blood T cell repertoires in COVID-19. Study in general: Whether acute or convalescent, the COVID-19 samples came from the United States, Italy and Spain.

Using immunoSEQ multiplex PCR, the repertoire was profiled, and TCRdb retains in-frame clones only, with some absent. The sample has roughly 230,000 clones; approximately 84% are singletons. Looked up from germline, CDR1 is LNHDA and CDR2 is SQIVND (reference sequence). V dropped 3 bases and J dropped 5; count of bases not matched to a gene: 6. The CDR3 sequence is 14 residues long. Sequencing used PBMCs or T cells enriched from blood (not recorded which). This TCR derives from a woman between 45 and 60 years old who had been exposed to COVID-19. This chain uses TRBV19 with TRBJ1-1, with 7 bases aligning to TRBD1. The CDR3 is CASSIIGGGTEAFF. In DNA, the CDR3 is TGTGCCAGTAGTATTATAGGGGGCGGAACTGAAGCTTTCTTT.